This T cell receptor (beta chain) was found in a study of blood T cell repertoires in COVID-19. Study-wide context: COVID-19 samples from acute and convalescent phases originated in the United States, Italy and Spain. The analysed material was cDNA or gDNA that came from T cells, B-cell-depleted T cells, or PBMCs.

CDR3 length equals 12 residues. Trimming cost V 4 bases and J 7 bases, with 10 bases left between them. Germline V CDR1 and CDR2: SEHNR, FQNEAQ (reference sequence). Study processing details: Nucleated cell counts were estimated from reference gene primer amplification. Assay used: immunoSEQ multiplex PCR; TCRdb lists only in-frame clones, some missing. V and J calls and clone size are copied from that table; D and trimming were computed from the DNA. The sample shows about 240,000 clones, roughly nine tenths of them seen only once. The sequencing input was peripheral blood. The TCR sequence derives from a man between 60 and 75 years old who had recovered from COVID-19. The genes are TRBV7-9 and TRBJ1-1; possible D gene TRBD1, 5 bases. The CDR3 is CASSSSDSEAFF. As DNA, the CDR3 is TGTGCCAGCAGCTCAAGTGACAGTGAAGCTTTCTTT.